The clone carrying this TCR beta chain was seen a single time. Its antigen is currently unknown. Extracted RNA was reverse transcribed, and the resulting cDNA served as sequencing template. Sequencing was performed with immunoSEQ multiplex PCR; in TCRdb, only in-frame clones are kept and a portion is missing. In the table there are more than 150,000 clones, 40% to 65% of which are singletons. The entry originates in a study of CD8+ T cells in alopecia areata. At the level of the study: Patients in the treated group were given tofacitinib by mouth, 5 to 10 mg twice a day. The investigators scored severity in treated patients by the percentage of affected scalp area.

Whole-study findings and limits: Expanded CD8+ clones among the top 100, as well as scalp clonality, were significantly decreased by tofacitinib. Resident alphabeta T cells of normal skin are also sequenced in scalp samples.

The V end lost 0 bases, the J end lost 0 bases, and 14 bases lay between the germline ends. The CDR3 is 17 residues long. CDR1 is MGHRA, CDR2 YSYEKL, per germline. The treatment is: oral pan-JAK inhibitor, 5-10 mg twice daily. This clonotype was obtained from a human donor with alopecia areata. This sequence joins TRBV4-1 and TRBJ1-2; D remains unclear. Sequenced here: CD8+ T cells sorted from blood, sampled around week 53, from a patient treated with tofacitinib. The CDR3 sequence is CASSQDEGVGANYGYTF. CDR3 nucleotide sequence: TGCGCCAGCAGCCAAGATGAGGGCGTCGGTGCTAACTATGGCTACACCTTC.